The 31 T cell receptor beta chains listed next were all sequenced from one sample in a study of glioma-infiltrating T cells after dendritic cell vaccination. Some clones are missing from TCRdb's copy, which holds only in-frame ones; the method was immunoSEQ multiplex PCR. The sample has 71,000 or so clones, 65% to 90% seen once; the top ten hold 7% to 9%. The sequences come from blood, collected before dendritic cell vaccination. The receptors originated from a human donor with glioblastoma.

The J gene is TRBJ1-4, the V gene TRBV6-5; TRBD1 is a possible D gene (5 bases). The CDR3 sequence is 14 residues long. Trimming removed 7 bases at V and 4 bases at J, with 13 bases between. Looked up from germline, CDR1 is MNHEY and CDR2 is SVGAGI. CDR3 sequence: CASNRGGGNEKLFF. DNA for the CDR3: TGTGCCAGCAACCGCGGGGGGGGTAATGAAAAACTGTTTTTT.

This rearrangement joins TRBV5-1 to TRBJ2-7, with D unresolved. Germline-derived CDR1 and CDR2 are SGHRS and YFSETQ. V was trimmed by 3 bases and J by 0 bases, leaving 4 bases between them. The CDR3 spans 12 residues. The CDR3 bases are TGCGCCAGCAGCTCCAGCTCCTACGAGCAGTACTTC. This encodes CASSSSSYEQYF.

This clone appeared a single time. The rearrangement uses TRBV9 and TRBJ1-2; 7 bases line up with TRBD1. After removal of 0 bases from V and 4 bases from J, the junction contained 6 bases not matched to a gene. This CDR3 spans 15 amino acids. In germline, CDR1 is SGDLS, CDR2 YYNGEE. The CDR3 DNA reads as TGTGCCAGCAGCGTAGGACAGGGCGGGTCCTATGGCTACACCTTC. Translation gives CASSVGQGGSYGYTF.

V usage is TRBV5-1 and J usage is TRBJ2-7; D gene ambiguous. V lost 0 bases and J lost 0, with 10 bases in between. The CDR3 is made up of 15 amino acids. The germline V gene has CDR1 SGHRS and CDR2 YFSETQ. The CDR3 loop reads CASSLGVVSSYEQYF. For the CDR3, the DNA is TGCGCCAGCAGCTTGGGTGTCGTGAGCTCCTACGAGCAGTACTTC.

This chain connects TRBV27 to TRBJ1-2, with 10 bases lining up with TRBD1. Germline V CDR1 and CDR2: MNHEY, SMNVEV (reference sequence). V lost 8 bases, J lost 5 bases, and 14 bases stayed unmatched. The length of the CDR3 is 16 residues. The DNA of the CDR3 is TGTGCCAGCCGGCTGGGACCGGGACAGGGGATTTATGGCTACACCTTC. Translated: CASRLGPGQGIYGYTF.

This clone was detected once. CDR3 bases: TGTGCCAGCAGCTTGGCCACCTTAGCGGGGGAAGATACGCAGTATTTT. Translated, it gives CASSLATLAGEDTQYF. The chain combines TRBV5-4 with TRBJ2-3; 9 positions match TRBD2. V lost 0 bases to trimming and J lost 5 bases; unmatched junction nucleotides: 7. The CDR3 extends over 16 amino acids. Germline V lookup: CDR1 SGHNT, CDR2 YYREEE (reference sequence).

The chain links TRBV7-8 to TRBJ1-6; D remains unclear. With 5 bases removed from V and 0 bases from J, the gap between germline ends came to 14 bases. Germline-derived CDR1 and CDR2 are SGHVS and FQNEAQ. This CDR3 is 17 amino acids long. The CDR3 loop is CASSTRTGSSYNSPLHF. The CDR3 DNA sequence: TGTGCCAGCAGCACTCGGACGGGAAGCTCCTATAATTCACCCCTCCACTTT.

The chain employs TRBV6-1 and TRBJ2-5; 9 bases match TRBD1. CDR3 size: 15 residues. V gave up 7 bases and J gave up 2 bases; unmatched junction bases: 8. CDR1 and CDR2 from the germline V gene are MNHNS and SASEGT. CDR3 DNA sequence: TGTGCCAGCATCCCGGGACAGGGACCACAAGAGACCCAGTACTTC. Encoded protein: CASIPGQGPQETQYF.

The genes are TRBV6-5 and TRBJ1-1; D ambiguous. V gave up 2 bases and J gave up 1 base, with 5 bases separating them. CDR1 is MNHEY and CDR2 is SVGAGI in the germline V gene. The CDR3 contains 13 residues. The CDR3 protein is CASSYEGNTEAFF. The DNA of the CDR3 is TGTGCCAGCAGTTACGAGGGGAACACTGAAGCTTTCTTT.

The chain combines TRBV6-1 with TRBJ1-3; D gene ambiguous. The germline gives CDR1 MNHNS, CDR2 SASEGT. This CDR3 is 15 amino acids long. Trimming left V 2 bases short and J 4 bases short, with 12 bases between. The DNA for the CDR3 is TGTGCCAGCAGTGAAAGTTTTGAGTCCGGAAACACCATATATTTT. Translating it yields CASSESFESGNTIYF.

The J gene is TRBJ2-5, the V gene TRBV5-4; D uncertain. Per germline, CDR1 SGHNT and CDR2 YYREEE (reference sequence). This CDR3 comprises 13 residues. Trimming left V 0 bases short and J 2 bases short, with 5 bases between. The CDR3 coding sequence is TGTGCCAGCAGCTTGGAACTTCAAGAGACCCAGTACTTC. It is translated as CASSLELQETQYF.

The V gene is TRBV19, the J gene TRBJ1-1; TRBD1 agrees at 7 bases. Germline V gene data show CDR1 as LNHDA and CDR2 as SQIVND (reference sequence). Trimming at V came to 5 bases and at J to 4 bases, leaving 7 bases not matched to a gene. This CDR3 contains 14 residues. The CDR3 loop reads CASSRQGTGTEAFF. The CDR3 DNA reads as TGTGCCAGTAGTCGACAGGGAACGGGCACTGAAGCTTTCTTT.

V is TRBV7-2 and J is TRBJ1-3, with D uncertain. The length of the CDR3 is 13 residues. Germline V gives CDR1 SGHTA, CDR2 FQGNSA. The V end lost 5 bases, the J end lost 2 bases, and 7 bases lay between the germline ends. The chain's CDR3 is CASSQSAGNTIYF. CDR3 in DNA: TGTGCCAGCAGCCAGTCAGCTGGAAACACCATATATTTT.

The chain uses TRBV7-2 and TRBJ1-2, with 9 bases aligning to TRBD1. Trimming at V came to 0 bases and at J to 5 bases, leaving 4 bases not matched to a gene. Germline V gives CDR1 SGHTA, CDR2 FQGNSA. The length of the CDR3 is 15 residues. The CDR3 sequence is CASSLALDRGYGYTF. Here the CDR3 DNA reads TGTGCCAGCAGCTTAGCTCTTGACAGGGGGTATGGCTACACCTTC.

The chain recombines TRBV19 with TRBJ2-7, with 14 bases lining up with TRBD2. This CDR3 region has 15 residues. The germline CDR1 and CDR2 sequences are LNHDA and SQIVND (reference sequence). J lost 5 bases, V lost 7 bases, and 7 bases had no gene match. The CDR3, as DNA: TGTGCCAGTACCGAGACTAGCGGGGGGGTACACGAGCAGTACTTC. Translating it yields CASTETSGGVHEQYF.

This clone is a singleton in its sample. The V and J genes are TRBV14 and TRBJ1-2; D is unresolved. V lost 0 bases to trimming and J lost 2 bases, with 7 bases between them. Per the germline V gene, CDR1 is SGHDN and CDR2 is FVKESK. The CDR3 loop spans 14 amino acids. This CDR3 is CASSQESRNYGYTF. As DNA, the CDR3 is TGTGCCAGCAGCCAAGAGAGCAGGAACTATGGCTACACCTTC.

The V and J genes are TRBV5-1 and TRBJ1-4; 9 positions agree with TRBD1. This CDR3 has 17 residues. The J segment lost 7 bases and the V segment lost 2 bases, leaving 12 bases of the junction unmatched. Germline CDR1 and CDR2: SGHRS and YFSETQ. CDR3 coding DNA: TGCGCCAGCAGCTTTTTTCCCCCGGGACAGGGAACTGAAAAACTGTTTTTT. Its protein product is CASSFFPPGQGTEKLFF.

This chain uses TRBV7-9 with TRBJ2-4; perhaps TRBD1 as D (6 bases). V was shortened by 5 bases and J by 0 bases, with 14 bases between the two germline ends. Germline lookup yields CDR1 SEHNR and CDR2 FQNEAQ (reference sequence). This CDR3 region has 16 residues. The CDR3 is CASSLDPRGAKNIQYF. Here the CDR3 DNA reads TGTGCCAGCAGCCTAGACCCCAGGGGAGCCAAAAACATTCAGTACTTC.

The CDR3 nucleotides are TGTGCCAGCAGCGCGTCCGGGGGACAGGGGTTCAAACAGCCCCAGCATTTT. It is translated as CASSASGGQGFKQPQHF. This sequence joins TRBV5-6 and TRBJ1-5; 10 bases are shared with TRBD1. The V segment lost 4 bases and the J segment 7 bases; nucleotides outside the gene matches: 14. Per the germline V gene, CDR1 is SGHDT and CDR2 is YYEEEE. The CDR3 totals 17 residues. The full variable domain, its missing parts supplied by reference TRBV5-6 and TRBJ1-5, is DAGVTQSPTHLIKTRGQQVTLRCSPKSGHDTVSWYQQALGQGPQFIFQYYEEEERQRGNFPDRFSGHQFPNYSSELNVNALLLGDSALYLCASSASGGQGFKQPQHFGDGTRLSIL.

The gene calls are TRBV7-3 and TRBJ2-5; D is possibly TRBD1 (6 bases). The V end was cut by 2 bases, the J end by 4 bases, with 17 bases between. Germline assignment: CDR1 SGHTA and CDR2 FQGTGA. The CDR3 spans 16 residues. CDR3 sequence: CASSLAPQGPTETQYF. The CDR3, as DNA: TGTGCCAGCAGCTTAGCGCCACAGGGTCCCACAGAGACCCAGTACTTC.

This sequence joins TRBV1 and TRBJ2-5; the table's TRBD2 call for D was not verified on the DNA. TRBV1 is shown as a pseudogene. The CDR3 loop spans 14 amino acids. CDR3 in amino acids: CTSSQRGDQETQYF. The DNA of the CDR3 is TGCACCAGCAGCCAACGGGGGGACCAAGAGACCCAGTACTTC.

CDR3 sequence reads: CASSAGGTSYNEQFF. The DNA of the CDR3 is TGTGCCAGCAGCGCAGGGGGGACCTCCTACAATGAGCAGTTCTTC. The chain carries TRBV7-7 and TRBJ2-1; D might be TRBD1 (7 bases). Germline V gene data show CDR1 as SSHAT and CDR2 as FNYEAQ (reference sequence). V dropped 5 bases and J dropped 0 bases, with 11 bases sitting between them. The CDR3 is made up of 15 amino acids. The variable domain in full, completed from reference TRBV7-7 and TRBJ2-1, reads GAGVSQSPRYKVTKRGQDVTLRCDPISSHATLYWYQQALGQGPEFLTYFNYEAQPDKSGLPSDRFSAERPEGSISTLTIQRTEQRDSAMYRCASSAGGTSYNEQFFGPGTRLTVL.

The CDR3 here is CATSQGGSSGNTIYF. The CDR3 DNA is TGTGCCACCAGCCAAGGGGGTAGCTCTGGAAACACCATATATTTT. The chain employs TRBV15 and TRBJ1-3, with a tentative D call TRBD1 (6 bases). Trimming removed 5 bases from V and 0 bases from J, with 11 bases in between. The CDR3 is made up of 15 amino acids. Germline V gives CDR1 LNHNV, CDR2 YYDKDF (reference sequence).

The chain's CDR3 is CAISEGAGDYGYTF. The CDR3 DNA is TGTGCCATCAGTGAGGGGGCAGGGGACTATGGCTACACCTTC. This sequence joins TRBV10-3 and TRBJ1-2, with TRBD1 as a possible D gene (6 bases). The V gene lost 2 bases and the J gene lost 3 bases, with 10 bases spanning the gap. In germline, CDR1 is ENHRY, CDR2 SYGVKD. The CDR3 is 14 residues long.

The chain recombines TRBV14 with TRBJ2-3; tentative D call: TRBD2 (6 bases). The CDR3 runs 14 residues. Trimming removed 4 bases from V and 2 bases from J, with 10 bases in between. Germline CDR1 and CDR2: SGHDN and FVKESK. CDR3 loop: CASSRGVDTDTQYF. Here the CDR3 DNA reads TGTGCCAGCAGCCGGGGGGTAGACACAGATACGCAGTATTTT.

The chain uses TRBV6-6 and TRBJ1-2; 7 bases map to TRBD1. Trimming took 5 bases from V and 0 from J; bases not matched to a gene: 9. CDR3 length: 16 residues. The germline gives CDR1 MNHNY, CDR2 SVGAGI (reference sequence). CDR3 protein: CASSLDTGQANYGYTF. CDR3 DNA sequence: TGTGCCAGCAGTCTCGATACCGGACAGGCTAACTATGGCTACACCTTC.

The V and J genes are TRBV6-5 and TRBJ1-4, with D unclear. Per germline, CDR1 MNHEY and CDR2 SVGAGI. The CDR3 spans 14 residues. V shed 3 bases and J shed 0 bases, with 5 bases lying between them. The CDR3 coding sequence is TGTGCCAGCAGTTATTCTGCAACTAATGAAAAACTGTTTTTT. Residues: CASSYSATNEKLFF.

The chain links TRBV2 to TRBJ2-7, with TRBD2 matching 7 bases. CDR1 is SNHLY, CDR2 FYNNEI, per germline. Germline trimming cut 7 bases from V and 0 bases from J; bases unmatched to any gene: 6. This CDR3 region has 14 residues. In DNA form, the CDR3 reads TGTGCCAGCACCGGGACTACAGACTCCTACGAGCAGTACTTC. Translated: CASTGTTDSYEQYF.

CDR3 region: CASSQDGDRGTGELFF. The CDR3 region has the DNA TGTGCCAGCAGCCAAGACGGCGACAGGGGCACCGGGGAGCTGTTTTTT. This chain connects TRBV4-2 to TRBJ2-2; TRBD1 matches 8 bases. The CDR3 loop spans 16 amino acids. The V gene's germline CDR1 is LGHNA and CDR2 YNFKEQ. After removal of 0 bases from V and 4 bases from J, the junction contained 4 bases not matched to a gene.

CDR3 DNA sequence: TGTGCCAGCAGCGCGGTGGGGGCTTGGACTGAAGCTTTCTTT. This sequence encodes CASSAVGAWTEAFF. The chain joins TRBV9 to TRBJ1-1, with D possibly being TRBD1 (6 bases). The length of the CDR3 is 14 residues. CDR1 is SGDLS and CDR2 is YYNGEE in the germline V gene. V was pared by 3 bases and J by 5 bases, with 14 bases between.

This clone appeared a few times. The rearrangement uses TRBV4-1 and TRBJ1-2; D not resolved. Germline-derived CDR1 and CDR2 are MGHRA and YSYEKL. CDR3 length equals 16 residues. V was clipped by 0 bases and J by 3 bases, with 14 bases between them. For the CDR3, the DNA is TGCGCCAGCAGCCAAGATTTTGGGAGACCGTACTATGGCTACACCTTC. It encodes CASSQDFGRPYYGYTF.